One and the same sample provided the 32 T cell receptor beta chains below, sequenced in a study of shared clonotypes between healthy human individuals. The method was immunoSEQ multiplex PCR; TCRdb's version includes in-frame clones alone and lacks a portion of them. The table records some 2.4 million clones, approximately 93% of them present only once. The specimen was naive CD4+ T cells from PBMCs. Subset defined: CD45RA+ positively selected. These receptors were obtained from a man aged 18 to 30 in good health. Some clones in this sample may be carry-over from other donors' samples.

The sample holds one count of this clone. Other DNA sequences within the sample encode an identical CDR3. The gene calls are TRBV2 and TRBJ1-1; TRBD1 matches 8 bases. V lost 5 bases and J lost 1; bases outside the gene matches: 3. Germline CDR1 SNHLY, CDR2 FYNNEI. The CDR3 extends over 14 amino acids. The CDR3 coding sequence is TGTGCCAGCAGTCGGGGACAGGCGAACACTGAAGCTTTCTTT. Residues: CASSRGQANTEAFF.

The rearrangement links TRBV7-9 to TRBJ2-3; 10 nucleotides align to TRBD1. The CDR3 has 14 amino acids. Germline V CDR1 and CDR2: SEHNR, FQNEAQ (reference sequence). With 7 bases clipped from V and 10 bases from J, the junction kept 11 bases outside the gene matches. Here the CDR3 reads CASTRDRGSDAQYF. The CDR3 DNA reads as TGTGCCAGCACCAGGGACAGGGGATCGGATGCGCAGTATTTT.

The chain couples TRBV6-1 to TRBJ1-5; D perhaps matches TRBD1 (5 bases). CDR3 length: 15 residues. CDR1 is MNHNS and CDR2 is SASEGT in the germline V gene. V lost 0 bases and J lost 1, with 7 bases in between. CDR3 sequence (DNA): TGTGCCAGCAGTGAAGCGGGGCCGAGCAATCAGCCCCAGCATTTT. It specifies CASSEAGPSNQPQHF.

This sequence joins TRBV5-1 and TRBJ2-7, with unresolved D. Trimming cost V 0 bases and J 3 bases, with 16 bases left between them. Germline CDR1 SGHRS, CDR2 YFSETQ. The CDR3 has 16 amino acids. CDR3 sequence reads: CASSLDPGPFLYEQYF. Here the CDR3 DNA reads TGCGCCAGCAGCTTGGATCCGGGCCCTTTTCTCTACGAGCAGTACTTC.

The DNA for the CDR3 is TGTGCCAGCAGCTTAGGAGGGCTCACCTACGAGCAGTACTTC. Translating gives CASSLGGLTYEQYF. The chain combines TRBV7-3 with TRBJ2-7; maybe TRBD2 (6 bases). V was pared by 2 bases and J by 2 bases, with 10 bases between. The CDR3 contains 14 residues. CDR1 is SGHTA and CDR2 is FQGTGA in the germline V gene.

The chain combines TRBV5-1 with TRBJ1-3; 10 bases align to TRBD1. Germline CDR1 reads SGHRS; CDR2 reads YFSETQ. This CDR3 is 16 amino acids long. The V gene end was trimmed by 0 bases and the J gene end by 2 bases; junction bases not matched to a gene: 2. CDR3 sequence (DNA): TGCGCCAGCAGCTTGGCGGGACAGGGGACTGGAAACACCATATATTTT. Its protein product is CASSLAGQGTGNTIYF.

The V gene is TRBV5-1, the J gene TRBJ1-2; no clear D gene. This CDR3 contains 15 residues. Germline V gives CDR1 SGHRS, CDR2 YFSETQ. V shed 0 bases and J shed 3 bases, with 12 bases lying between them. CDR3 protein: CASSLGIGRYYGYTF. DNA of the CDR3: TGCGCCAGCAGCTTGGGTATCGGCAGGTACTATGGCTACACCTTC.

This chain uses TRBV29-1 with TRBJ1-1, with 8 bases fitting TRBD1. V lost 6 bases and J lost 11; bases outside the gene matches: 5. Looked up from germline, CDR1 is SQVTM and CDR2 is ANQGSEA. The CDR3 covers 10 residues. The CDR3 loop reads CSVGQDYAFF. CDR3 nucleotide sequence: TGCAGCGTGGGACAGGACTACGCTTTCTTT.

This chain uses TRBV29-1 with TRBJ1-1, with D possibly being TRBD1 (5 bases). Looked up from germline, CDR1 is SQVTM and CDR2 is ANQGSEA. The CDR3 length is 14 residues. V lost 4 bases and J lost 7, with 19 bases in between. CDR3 sequence reads: CSVAGRRVQGEAFF. As DNA, the CDR3 is TGCAGCGTTGCAGGCCGCAGGGTTCAGGGTGAAGCTTTCTTT.

The chain recombines TRBV2 with TRBJ2-5; D is perhaps TRBD2 (5 bases). The end of the DNA aligns better with TRBJ2-7, so the J call may be wrong. Germline lookup yields CDR1 SNHLY and CDR2 FYNNEI. The CDR3 spans 12 residues. The chain's CDR3 is CASTGISYEQYF. The DNA of the CDR3 is TGTGCCAGCACGGGAATATCCTACGAGCAGTACTTC.

The chain couples TRBV28 to TRBJ1-3; no definite D call. The germline V and J ends were trimmed by 5 bases and 0 bases, with 8 bases remaining between them. This CDR3 is 14 amino acids long. Germline V gene sequence: CDR1 MDHEN, CDR2 SYDVKM. CDR3 DNA sequence: TGTGCCAGCAGTCAACAGAGCTCTGGAAACACCATATATTTT. Protein: CASSQQSSGNTIYF.

Note on this clone: A read error may produce the germline difference seen at one junction end. The chain combines TRBV4-2 with TRBJ1-5; 8 nucleotides align to TRBD1. CDR3 length equals 17 residues. Germline V CDR1 and CDR2: LGHNA, YNFKEQ. CDR3 residues: CASSQDVRAGGNQPQHF. The CDR3 nucleotides are TGTGCCAGCAGCCAAGATGTCAGGGCAGGGGGCAACCAGCCCCAGCATTTT.

The chain carries TRBV7-3 and TRBJ2-2; TRBD1 matches at 9 bases. The CDR3 runs 15 residues. Germline CDR1 SGHTA, CDR2 FQGTGA. J was trimmed by 6 bases and V by 1 base; bases with no gene match: 3. The chain's CDR3 is CASSLNTGGSGELFF. CDR3 nucleotides: TGTGCCAGCAGCTTAAATACAGGGGGCTCCGGGGAGCTGTTTTTT. The full variable domain, in which reference TRBV7-3 and TRBJ2-2 provide the parts outside the CDR3, is GAGVSQTPSNKVTEKGKYVELRCDPISGHTALYWYRQSLGQGPEFLIYFQGTGAADDSGLPNDRFFAVRPEGSVSTLKIQRTERGDSAVYLCASSLNTGGSGELFFGEGSRLTVL.

The V and J genes are TRBV7-2 and TRBJ2-7, with 8 positions matching TRBD1. Germline V lookup: CDR1 SGHTA, CDR2 FQGNSA. The CDR3 has 15 residues. J gave up 0 bases and V 5 bases, and 6 bases lay outside the gene matches. The CDR3 here is CASSIWDRSSYEQYF. CDR3 bases: TGTGCCAGCAGCATTTGGGACAGGTCCTCCTACGAGCAGTACTTC. The whole variable domain, remainder taken from reference TRBV7-2 and TRBJ2-7, is GAGVSQSPSNKVTEKGKDVELRCDPISGHTALYWYRQSLGQGLEFLIYFQGNSAPDKSGLPSDRFSAERTGGSVSTLTIQRTQQEDSAVYLCASSIWDRSSYEQYFGPGTRLTVT.

This rearrangement joins TRBV5-6 to TRBJ1-1; D is uncertain. Germline V gene sequence: CDR1 SGHDT, CDR2 YYEEEE. V lost 2 bases to trimming and J lost 2 bases, with 13 bases between them. This CDR3 comprises 15 residues. The CDR3 protein is CASSFPGTLNTEAFF. The DNA for the CDR3 is TGTGCCAGCAGCTTTCCGGGAACCCTTAACACTGAAGCTTTCTTT.

This chain joins TRBV7-9 and TRBJ1-1; the D is unclear. The CDR3 is 13 residues long. Trimming took 4 bases from V and 4 from J, leaving 10 bases between them. The germline CDR1 and CDR2 sequences are SEHNR and FQNEAQ (reference sequence). The CDR3 coding sequence is TGTGCCAGCAGCTCCGGCATACTCACTGAAGCTTTCTTT. Translated, it gives CASSSGILTEAFF.

The chain has TRBV2 and TRBJ1-5, with D possibly matching TRBD1 (6 bases). CDR3 length: 16 amino acids. Germline values: CDR1 SNHLY, CDR2 FYNNEI. Trimming cost V 3 bases and J 1 base, with 13 bases left between them. The CDR3 DNA reads TGTGCCAGCAGTGACCCCCAAGGGGGGAGCAATCAGCCCCAGCATTTT. Translated: CASSDPQGGSNQPQHF.

The rearrangement joins TRBV10-3 to TRBJ2-2, with D maybe TRBD2 (5 bases). Germline CDR1 reads ENHRY; CDR2 reads SYGVKD. The V gene lost 6 bases and the J gene lost 4 bases, with 12 bases spanning the gap. There are 14 residues in the CDR3. CDR3: CAISGVALTGELFF. The DNA for the CDR3 is TGTGCCATCAGCGGGGTAGCCCTCACCGGGGAGCTGTTTTTT.

The rearrangement links TRBV15 to TRBJ2-7; the D gene could be TRBD1 or TRBD2 (5 bases each). The germline gives CDR1 LNHNV, CDR2 YYDKDF (reference sequence). The CDR3 runs to 15 residues. Trimming pared 1 base from V and 3 bases from J, leaving 13 bases between. Here the CDR3 DNA reads TGTGCCACCAGCAGAGGTAGGGACGGAAACTACGAGCAGTACTTC. As protein: CATSRGRDGNYEQYF.

The V call is TRBV7-2, the J call TRBJ1-4; 9 nucleotides match TRBD1. CDR1 SGHTA and CDR2 FQGNSA come from the germline V gene. The ends lost 4 bases at V and 7 bases at J; junction bases unmatched: 13. This CDR3 comprises 17 residues. This chain's CDR3 is CASSSPKAGTGSEKLFF. The CDR3 DNA is TGTGCCAGCAGCTCGCCGAAGGCTGGGACAGGGAGTGAAAAACTGTTTTTT.

CDR3 coding DNA: TGTGCTACAACCCAGGGATCCACTGAAGCTTTCTTT. It codes for CATTQGSTEAFF. The rearrangement links TRBV30 to TRBJ1-1; a weak D match, TRBD1 (5 bases). The CDR3 has 12 residues. Germline assignment: CDR1 GTSNPN and CDR2 SVGIG (reference sequence).

The chain carries TRBV30 and TRBJ2-5, with D unclear. Judging by the DNA end, TRBJ2-7 fits better; the J call may be wrong. The CDR3 loop spans 12 amino acids. The germline gives CDR1 GTSNPN, CDR2 SVGIG (reference sequence). The CDR3 region is CAWSGASYEQYF. In DNA form, the CDR3 reads TGTGCCTGGAGTGGGGCTTCCTACGAGCAGTACTTC.

Notes on this clone: Other DNA sequences in this sample translate to the same CDR3. The chain joins TRBV7-8 to TRBJ1-1; unclear D gene. Germline CDR1 and CDR2: SGHVS and FQNEAQ. V shed 4 bases and J shed 5 bases, with 8 bases lying between them. This CDR3 contains 12 residues. CDR3 in amino acids: CASSSRGTEAFF. Written as DNA, the CDR3 is TGTGCCAGCAGCTCGCGCGGGACTGAAGCTTTCTTT.

CDR3 loop: CATSSPRWGNQPQHF. In nucleotides, the CDR3 is TGTGCCACCAGCAGTCCCCGATGGGGCAATCAGCCCCAGCATTTT. The chain is built from TRBV15 and TRBJ1-5; D remains ambiguous. The ends were cut back, 3 bases at V and 2 bases at J, with 11 bases in the middle. This CDR3 has 15 residues. Germline V gene data show CDR1 as LNHNV and CDR2 as YYDKDF (reference sequence).

This clone was seen once. The V gene is TRBV30, the J gene TRBJ2-1; D uncertain. V lost 0 bases and J 8 bases, leaving 11 bases between the germline ends. This CDR3 comprises 13 residues. Germline lookup yields CDR1 GTSNPN and CDR2 SVGIG (reference sequence). The CDR3 DNA is TGTGCCTGGAGTGTACTTGGTCACCATGAGCAGTTCTTC. It encodes CAWSVLGHHEQFF.

This clone has more than one count but fewer than ten. Other DNA sequences from this sample encode an identical CDR3 as well. The genes are TRBV28 and TRBJ1-5; D is unclear. V was cut by 6 bases and J by 2 bases, with 2 bases left in between. The CDR3 length is 11 residues. Germline CDR1 MDHEN, CDR2 SYDVKM. The CDR3: CASSGNQPQHF. CDR3 DNA sequence: TGTGCCAGCAGCGGCAATCAGCCCCAGCATTTT.

The chain's CDR3 is CASSLAGQRASGANVLTF. The CDR3 coding sequence is TGTGCCAGCAGCTTAGCGGGACAGAGAGCCTCTGGGGCCAACGTCCTGACTTTC. This rearrangement joins TRBV11-2 to TRBJ2-6; 7 positions agree with TRBD1. The V gene's germline CDR1 is SGHAT and CDR2 FQNNGV. J gave up 0 bases and V 1 base, and 6 bases lay outside the gene matches. The CDR3 consists of 18 residues.

The V and J genes are TRBV19 and TRBJ1-5; D is perhaps TRBD1 (5 bases). The CDR3 has 15 amino acids. CDR1 is LNHDA, CDR2 SQIVND, per germline (reference sequence). The V gene lost 5 bases and the J gene lost 3 bases, with 14 bases spanning the gap. CDR3 region: CASSARDGFNQPQHF. The CDR3, as DNA: TGTGCCAGTAGTGCCCGGGACGGGTTCAATCAGCCCCAGCATTTT. The entire variable domain, with the rest obtained from reference TRBV19 and TRBJ1-5, is as follows: DGGITQSPKYLFRKEGQNVTLSCEQNLNHDAMYWYRQDPGQGLRLIYYSQIVNDFQKGDIAEGYSVSREKKESFPLTVTSAQKNPTAFYLCASSARDGFNQPQHFGDGTRLSIL.

V gene TRBV11-2 combines with J gene TRBJ2-7; maybe TRBD1 (5 bases). The CDR3 extends over 14 amino acids. Germline V gives CDR1 SGHAT, CDR2 FQNNGV. V shed 4 bases and J shed 2 bases, with 12 bases lying between them. Written as DNA, the CDR3 is TGTGCCAGCAGCTCACAGGTGGGGCCCTACGAGCAGTACTTC. It specifies CASSSQVGPYEQYF.

CDR3 in amino acids: CASSVDSNNQPQHF. CDR3 bases: TGTGCCAGCAGCGTAGACTCGAACAATCAGCCCCAGCATTTT. This chain links TRBV9 with TRBJ1-5; D is unresolved. Germline CDR1 and CDR2: SGDLS and YYNGEE. Trimming removed 0 bases at V and 3 bases at J, with 7 bases between. The CDR3 has 14 residues. Full variable domain (rest looked up from reference TRBV9 and TRBJ1-5): DSGVTQTPKHLITATGQRVTLRCSPRSGDLSVYWYQQSLDQGLQFLIQYYNGEERAKGNILERFSAQQFPDLHSELNLSSLELGDSALYFCASSVDSNNQPQHFGDGTRLSIL.

The CDR3 DNA sequence: TGTGCCAGCAGTACCGACCGGGACAGCACAACTAATGAAAAACTGTTTTTT. This sequence encodes CASSTDRDSTTNEKLFF. The rearrangement uses TRBV27 and TRBJ1-4, with TRBD1 matching 7 bases. Unmatched junction bases numbered 9, after V lost 5 bases and J lost 0 bases. The V gene's germline CDR1 is MNHEY and CDR2 SMNVEV (reference sequence). CDR3 size: 17 residues.

The chain employs TRBV28 and TRBJ1-4; D is uncertain. Per the germline V gene, CDR1 is MDHEN and CDR2 is SYDVKM. V shed 2 bases and J shed 8 bases, with 12 bases lying between them. There are 14 residues in the CDR3. The CDR3 protein is CASSLERANEKLFF. The CDR3, as DNA: TGTGCCAGCAGTTTAGAGAGGGCCAACGAAAAACTGTTTTTT.